These T cell receptor beta chains were read from a single sample in a study of OX40 agonist ivuxolimab in advanced cancers. Profiling relied on immunoSEQ multiplex PCR, and the TCRdb table lists in-frame clones only, not all of them. The sample lists some 150,000 clones, approximately 90% occurring once. The material sequenced was CD4+ or CD8+ T cells sorted from blood, taken in a trial of the OX40 agonist ivuxolimab. All receptors derive from an adult with an advanced solid tumor such as melanoma, head and neck, liver or kidney cancer. CDR3s include the opening cysteine and the closing phenylalanine or tryptophan. D genes are given only for firm matches. Only some rows state a clone size, as once, few, many or a class for expanded clones.

j_call,v_call,d_call,clone_size,cdr3_nt,cdr3_aa
TRBJ2-3,TRBV9,TRBD2,-,TGTGCCAGCAGCCCCCGGACTAGCCCGGGAGCTGCAGATACGCAGTATTTT,CASSPRTSPGAADTQYF
TRBJ2-7,TRBV18,-,-,TGTGCCAGCTCACCACCGGGGCCAGAACGTCTACGGGAGCAGTACTTC,CASSPPGPERLREQYF
TRBJ1-1,TRBV20-1,-,-,TGCAGTGCTAGAGTGAACACTGAAGCTTTCTTT,CSARVNTEAFF
TRBJ2-2,TRBV11-2,-,-,TGTGCCAGCAGGCTGGATCGGAACACCGGGGAGCTGTTTTTT,CASRLDRNTGELFF
TRBJ2-3,TRBV11-1,-,-,TGTGCCAGCCTCAGGGGAGATACGCAGTATTTT,CASLRGDTQYF
TRBJ2-1,TRBV5-1,-,-,TGCGCCAGCAGCTTAGGCAGGGCCGGAAATGAGCAGTTCTTC,CASSLGRAGNEQFF
TRBJ2-4,TRBV9,-,-,TGTGCCAGCAGCCCCGCGGACCCGGGCATCACCAAAAACATTCAGTACTTC,CASSPADPGITKNIQYF
TRBJ2-7,TRBV6-6,-,-,TGTGCCAGCAGTTTGCCGGACAACACCTACGAGCAGTACTTC,CASSLPDNTYEQYF
TRBJ2-7,TRBV28,-,-,TGTGCCAGCAGTCCCGGTGCGGCGGTCAGCTCCTACGAGCAGTACTTC,CASSPGAAVSSYEQYF
TRBJ1-5,TRBV11-2,-,-,TGTGCCAGCAGCGGGCAAGGAGCTCAGCCCCAGCATTTT,CASSGQGAQPQHF
TRBJ1-2,TRBV5-6,TRBD1,-,TGTGCCAGCAGTTTCGGGACCTGGGACAGGTCTAACTATGGCTACACCTTC,CASSFGTWDRSNYGYTF
TRBJ1-2,TRBV28,-,-,TGTGCCAGCACCCTGGGGGGGGCCCACTATGGCTACACCTTC,CASTLGGAHYGYTF
TRBJ1-2,TRBV19,-,-,TGTGCCAGTAGTGGTGAGGACCCCTATGGCTACACCTTC,CASSGEDPYGYTF
TRBJ1-4,TRBV19,-,-,TGTGCCAGTAGACAGGGTGTTCTCCAAAATGAAAAACTGTTTTTT,CASRQGVLQNEKLFF
TRBJ1-3,TRBV7-6,-,-,TGTGCCAGCAGCCCCGCAGGGAGGGGAAACACCATATATTTT,CASSPAGRGNTIYF
TRBJ2-1,TRBV6-5,-,-,TGTGCCAGCAGTTACTCGCCCAGCGGGTCCTACAATGAGCAGTTCTTC,CASSYSPSGSYNEQFF
TRBJ1-6,TRBV9,-,few,TGTGCCAGCAGCGTAGCGGCAGGCTATTCACCCCTCCACTTT,CASSVAAGYSPLHF
TRBJ2-3,TRBV6-6,-,-,TGTGCCAGCCTAGCCCTGAGCACAGATACGCAGTATTTT,CASLALSTDTQYF
TRBJ1-6,TRBV2,TRBD1,once,TGTGCCAGCAAGGGACAGGGCAATTCACCCCTCCACTTT,CASKGQGNSPLHF
TRBJ2-7,TRBV5-1,TRBD2,-,TGCGCCAGCAGCTTGGCGACTAGCGGTAGCTCCTACGAGCAGTACTTC,CASSLATSGSSYEQYF
TRBJ2-7,TRBV7-6,TRBD1,-,TGTGCCAGCAGCTGGACAGGGAACTTTTACGAGCAGTACTTC,CASSWTGNFYEQYF
TRBJ1-4,TRBV5-1,-,-,TGCGCCAGCAGCTTGGCAGGGACAACTAATGAAAAACTGTTTTTT,CASSLAGTTNEKLFF